One sample yielded the 20 T cell receptor beta chains listed below, sequenced in a study of beta chain features in type 1 diabetes. Expressed TCRB transcripts were sequenced, since all the RNA that had been isolated was reverse transcribed. Sequencing used immunoSEQ multiplex PCR; TCRdb keeps in-frame clones, though not all of them. This repertoire shows approximately 150,000 clones, more than 9% found once; its top ten account for about 1.3%. The specimen sequenced was naive CD4+ T cells from blood. These receptors all stem from a man aged 18 to 35 in good health.

This clone was seen more than once but under ten times. V is TRBV30 and J is TRBJ1-5, with D perhaps matching TRBD1 (5 bases). This CDR3 is built from 17 residues. Germline V CDR1 and CDR2: GTSNPN, SVGIG (reference sequence). V shed 5 bases and J shed 6 bases, with 26 bases lying between them. In DNA, the CDR3 is TGTGCCTGGGGAAGGAGGGGAGGTTACGTTGGAAGTCAGCCCCAGCATTTT. Encoded protein: CAWGRRGGYVGSQPQHF.

The chain recombines TRBV6-5 with TRBJ2-3; 8 bases match TRBD2. J was trimmed by 0 bases and V by 2 bases; bases with no gene match: 1. The CDR3 length is 15 residues. CDR1 and CDR2 (germline): MNHEY, SVGAGI. CDR3 protein: CASSYASGSTDTQYF. The CDR3 region has the DNA TGTGCCAGCAGTTACGCTAGCGGGAGCACAGATACGCAGTATTTT.

This clone has just a few counts. CDR3 region: CASSRDRVTDEQFF. The CDR3 coding sequence is TGTGCCAGCAGCCGGGACAGGGTAACGGATGAGCAGTTCTTC. This chain links TRBV5-6 with TRBJ2-1, with 9 bases lining up with TRBD1. There are 14 residues in the CDR3. V shed 4 bases, J shed 8 bases, and the junction held 7 bases outside the gene matches. Germline assignment: CDR1 SGHDT and CDR2 YYEEEE.

V gene TRBV30 combines with J gene TRBJ2-2, with D possibly matching TRBD1 (6 bases). CDR1 and CDR2 from the germline V gene are GTSNPN and SVGIG (reference sequence). The CDR3 loop spans 14 amino acids. V lost 2 bases and J 8 bases, leaving 15 bases between the germline ends. CDR3 amino acids: CAWSSGANFGELFF. CDR3 sequence (DNA): TGTGCCTGGAGTTCAGGGGCGAATTTTGGGGAGCTGTTTTTT.

This rearrangement joins TRBV9 to TRBJ2-3, with D maybe TRBD1 (5 bases). The V end lost 0 bases, the J end lost 4 bases, and 12 bases lay between the germline ends. CDR1 is SGDLS and CDR2 is YYNGEE in the germline V gene. The CDR3 sequence is 15 residues long. CDR3 DNA: TGTGCCAGCAGCGTAGCTTCTCAGGGTTCAGATACGCAGTATTTT. Its translation is CASSVASQGSDTQYF.

This clone was seen a handful of times. V gene TRBV7-6 combines with J gene TRBJ2-2; 8 nucleotides line up with TRBD1. Germline loops: CDR1 SGHVS, CDR2 FNYEAQ. Germline trimming cut 5 bases from V and 1 base from J; bases unmatched to any gene: 6. The CDR3 is 16 residues long. The CDR3 region is CASSRTGSRNTGELFF. CDR3 sequence (DNA): TGTGCCAGCAGCCGGACAGGGTCCCGGAACACCGGGGAGCTGTTTTTT.

V gene TRBV7-9 combines with J gene TRBJ2-7; 7 bases fit TRBD2. The CDR3 loop spans 15 amino acids. V gave up 3 bases and J gave up 1 base; unmatched junction bases: 6. Germline V gene data show CDR1 as SEHNR and CDR2 as FQNEAQ (reference sequence). The CDR3 loop reads CASSFEAGRSYEQYF. Written as DNA, the CDR3 is TGTGCCAGCAGCTTTGAAGCGGGGAGGTCCTACGAGCAGTACTTC.

V is TRBV21-1 and J is TRBJ2-4; the table's D call, TRBD1, was not checked against the DNA. TRBV21-1 counts as a pseudogene. The CDR3 spans 16 residues. CDR3: CASSGTLGLAKNIQYF. The DNA for the CDR3 is TGTGCCAGCAGTGGGACACTAGGGCTAGCCAAAAACATTCAGTACTTC.

CDR3 nucleotide sequence: TGTGCCAGCAGCCAAGGCGGGGGGACTAGCGTGGAAGATACGCAGTATTTT. It encodes CASSQGGGTSVEDTQYF. The gene calls are TRBV4-2 and TRBJ2-3, with 10 bases that match TRBD2. The CDR3 consists of 17 residues. V lost 1 base to trimming and J lost 5 bases; unmatched junction nucleotides: 9. Germline V gene sequence: CDR1 LGHNA, CDR2 YNFKEQ.

The chain carries TRBV10-3 and TRBJ2-3; D is undetermined. Trimming stripped 4 bases from V and 5 bases from J, with 10 bases between. In germline, CDR1 is ENHRY, CDR2 SYGVKD. The CDR3 consists of 13 residues. The CDR3 DNA reads TGTGCCATCAGTGCGGGTCAATTAGATACGCAGTATTTT. Its translation: CAISAGQLDTQYF.

The chain joins TRBV2 to TRBJ1-2; D not resolved. This CDR3 comprises 13 residues. The germline V gene has CDR1 SNHLY and CDR2 FYNNEI. The V end lost 7 bases, the J end lost 4 bases, and 13 bases lay between the germline ends. CDR3 bases: TGTGCCAGCATGTCGGTAGAGGGCTATGGCTACACCTTC. Protein sequence: CASMSVEGYGYTF.

This sequence joins TRBV6-5 and TRBJ1-2; 10 nucleotides align to TRBD1. After removal of 6 bases from V and 2 bases from J, the junction contained 3 bases not matched to a gene. The CDR3 sequence is 14 residues long. Germline assignment: CDR1 MNHEY and CDR2 SVGAGI. CDR3 DNA: TGTGCCAGCAGAATGACAGGGGGCAACTATGGCTACACCTTC. Translating gives CASRMTGGNYGYTF.

Ten or more counts support this clone. This chain links TRBV4-3 with TRBJ2-4; possibly TRBD2 for D (6 bases). The length of the CDR3 is 14 residues. CDR1 is LGHNA, CDR2 YSLEER, per germline. Trimming took 1 base from V and 3 from J, leaving 7 bases between them. CDR3 nucleotides: TGCGCCAGCAGCCAAGCCGGGGGCAAAAACATTCAGTACTTC. The encoded protein is CASSQAGGKNIQYF.

The sample holds a few counts of this clone. The V call is TRBV7-9, the J call TRBJ1-6; 8 bases line up with TRBD1. V lost 4 bases, J lost 11 bases, and 10 bases stayed unmatched. There are 15 residues in the CDR3. Germline V CDR1 and CDR2: SEHNR, FQNEAQ (reference sequence). The CDR3 nucleotides are TGTGCCAGCAGCTCGCAGACAGGGGTAGTAACACCCCTCCACTTT. It is translated as CASSSQTGVVTPLHF.

At least ten counts were recorded for this clone. The J gene is TRBJ2-1, the V gene TRBV5-4; D unclear. Germline CDR1 is SGHNT and CDR2 is YYREEE (reference sequence). The CDR3 covers 12 residues. With 0 bases removed from V and 8 bases from J, the gap between germline ends came to 6 bases. CDR3 in amino acids: CASSLDSYEQFF. Here the CDR3 DNA reads TGTGCCAGCAGCTTGGACTCCTATGAGCAGTTCTTC.

This clone was seen more than once but under ten times. The chain has TRBV9 and TRBJ1-2; 7 positions match TRBD1. The V and J ends lost 4 bases and 8 bases, in that order; junction bases with no gene match: 11. Germline values: CDR1 SGDLS, CDR2 YYNGEE. The CDR3 runs 14 residues. This chain's CDR3 is CASSIPGARGGYTF. CDR3 coding DNA: TGTGCCAGCAGCATCCCAGGGGCCAGGGGGGGCTACACCTTC.

This clone was detected many times. CDR3 nucleotides: TGTGCCTGGAGTGACAGTAACACCGGGGAGCTGTTTTTT. Its protein is CAWSDSNTGELFF. V and J are TRBV30 and TRBJ2-2, with D unclear. Germline V gene data show CDR1 as GTSNPN and CDR2 as SVGIG (reference sequence). CDR3 length equals 13 residues. The V end was cut by 1 base, the J end by 2 bases, with 5 bases between.

There are a few counts of this clone. The chain carries TRBV7-2 and TRBJ2-1; 7 bases fit TRBD1. J was trimmed by 4 bases and V by 4 bases; bases with no gene match: 10. The germline V gene encodes CDR1 SGHTA and CDR2 FQGNSA. The CDR3 runs to 16 residues. CDR3 region: CASSWTGTENYNEQFF. The CDR3 DNA reads as TGTGCCAGCAGCTGGACCGGGACAGAAAATTACAATGAGCAGTTCTTC.

Only a few counts were recorded for this clone. The rearrangement links TRBV21-1 to TRBJ2-4; TRBD2 was called by the table and not checked on the DNA. TRBV21-1 is termed a pseudogene. The CDR3 sequence is 17 residues long. CDR3 DNA: TGTGCCAGCAGCAAAGAGCACCTACCCGTAGCCAAAAACATTCAGTACTTC. Its translation: CASSKEHLPVAKNIQYF.

The chain is built from TRBV2 and TRBJ1-5; 8 bases match TRBD1. The CDR3 covers 15 residues. The V segment lost 2 bases and the J segment 6 bases; nucleotides outside the gene matches: 6. Germline V gene sequence: CDR1 SNHLY, CDR2 FYNNEI. For the CDR3, the DNA is TGTGCCAGCAGTGAAAGATCGACAGGGGTTCAGCCCCAGCATTTT. It encodes CASSERSTGVQPQHF.